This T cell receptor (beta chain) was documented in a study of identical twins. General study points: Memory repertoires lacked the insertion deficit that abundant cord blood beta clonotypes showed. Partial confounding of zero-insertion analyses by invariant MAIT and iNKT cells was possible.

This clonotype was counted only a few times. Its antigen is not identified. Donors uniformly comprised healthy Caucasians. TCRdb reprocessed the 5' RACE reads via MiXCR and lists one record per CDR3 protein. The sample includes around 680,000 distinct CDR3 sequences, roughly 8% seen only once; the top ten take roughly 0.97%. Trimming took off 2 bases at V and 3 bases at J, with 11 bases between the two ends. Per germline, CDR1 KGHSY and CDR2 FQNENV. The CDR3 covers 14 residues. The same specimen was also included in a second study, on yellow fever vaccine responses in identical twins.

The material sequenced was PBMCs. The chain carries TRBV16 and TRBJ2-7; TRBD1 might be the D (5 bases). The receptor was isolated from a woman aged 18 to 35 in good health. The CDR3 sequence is CASSQTPDSYEQYF. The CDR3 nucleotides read TGTGCCAGCAGCCAAACCCCCGACAGCTACGAGCAGTACTTC.